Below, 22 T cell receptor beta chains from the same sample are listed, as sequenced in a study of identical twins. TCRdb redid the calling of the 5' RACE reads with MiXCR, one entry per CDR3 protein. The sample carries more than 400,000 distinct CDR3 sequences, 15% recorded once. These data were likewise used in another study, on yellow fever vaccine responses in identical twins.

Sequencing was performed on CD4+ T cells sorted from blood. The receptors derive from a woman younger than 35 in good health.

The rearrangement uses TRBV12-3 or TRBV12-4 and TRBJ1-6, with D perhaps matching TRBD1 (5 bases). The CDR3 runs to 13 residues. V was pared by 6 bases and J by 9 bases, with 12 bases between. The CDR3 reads CASRRDPASPLHF. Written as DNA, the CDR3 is TGTGCCAGCAGACGGGACCCCGCTTCACCCCTCCACTTT.

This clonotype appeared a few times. The CDR3 region is CASSYGPSSYEQYV. The CDR3 coding sequence is TGTGCCAGCAGTTACGGCCCAAGCTCCTACGAGCAGTACGTC. This chain links TRBV6-5 with TRBJ2-7; D not certain. Trimming stripped 2 bases from V and 0 bases from J, with 8 bases between. The CDR3 loop spans 14 amino acids. The germline V gene encodes CDR1 MNHEY and CDR2 SVGAGI.

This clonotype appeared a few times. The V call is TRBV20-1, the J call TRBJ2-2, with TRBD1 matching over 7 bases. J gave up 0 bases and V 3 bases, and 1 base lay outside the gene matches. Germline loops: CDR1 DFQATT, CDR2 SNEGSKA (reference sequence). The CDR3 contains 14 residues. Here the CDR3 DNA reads TGCAGTGCTAGCGGGACAGCGAACACCGGGGAGCTGTTTTTT. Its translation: CSASGTANTGELFF.

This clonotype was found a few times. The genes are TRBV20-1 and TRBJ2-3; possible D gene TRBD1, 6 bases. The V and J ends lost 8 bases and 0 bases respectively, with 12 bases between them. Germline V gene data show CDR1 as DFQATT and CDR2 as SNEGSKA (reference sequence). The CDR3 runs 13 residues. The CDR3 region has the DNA TGCAGTAATTTACAGGGAAGCACAGATACGCAGTATTTT. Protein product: CSNLQGSTDTQYF.

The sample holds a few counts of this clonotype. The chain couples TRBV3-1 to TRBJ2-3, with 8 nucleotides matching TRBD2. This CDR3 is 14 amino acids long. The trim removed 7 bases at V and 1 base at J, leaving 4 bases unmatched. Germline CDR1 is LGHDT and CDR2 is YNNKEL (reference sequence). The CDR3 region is CASTGRGGTDTQYF. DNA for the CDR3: TGTGCCAGCACAGGGCGGGGGGGCACAGATACGCAGTATTTT.

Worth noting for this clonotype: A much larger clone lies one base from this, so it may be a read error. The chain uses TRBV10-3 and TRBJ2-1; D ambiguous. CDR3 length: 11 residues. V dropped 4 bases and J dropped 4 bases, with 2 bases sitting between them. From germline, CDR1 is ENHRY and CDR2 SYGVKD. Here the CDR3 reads CAISGYNEQFF. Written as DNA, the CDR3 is TGTGCCATCAGTGGATACAATGAGCAGTTCTTC.

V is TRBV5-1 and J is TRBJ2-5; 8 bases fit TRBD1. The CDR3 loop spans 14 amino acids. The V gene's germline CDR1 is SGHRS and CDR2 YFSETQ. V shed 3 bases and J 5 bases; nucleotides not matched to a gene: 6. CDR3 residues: CASSSPGQVETQYF. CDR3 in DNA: TGCGCCAGCAGCTCGCCGGGACAGGTCGAGACCCAGTACTTC.

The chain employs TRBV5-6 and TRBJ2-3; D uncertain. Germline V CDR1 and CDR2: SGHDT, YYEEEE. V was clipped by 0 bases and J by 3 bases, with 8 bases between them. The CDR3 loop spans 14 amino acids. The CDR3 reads CASSLVELTDTQYF. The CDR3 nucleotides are TGTGCCAGCAGCTTGGTTGAACTAACAGATACGCAGTATTTT.

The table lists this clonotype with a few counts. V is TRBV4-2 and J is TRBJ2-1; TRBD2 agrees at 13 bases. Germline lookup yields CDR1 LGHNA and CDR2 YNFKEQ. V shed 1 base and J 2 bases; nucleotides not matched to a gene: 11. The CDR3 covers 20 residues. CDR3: CASSQGGTTSGRVTYNEQFF. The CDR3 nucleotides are TGTGCCAGCAGCCAAGGGGGCACTACTAGCGGGAGGGTCACCTACAATGAGCAGTTCTTC.

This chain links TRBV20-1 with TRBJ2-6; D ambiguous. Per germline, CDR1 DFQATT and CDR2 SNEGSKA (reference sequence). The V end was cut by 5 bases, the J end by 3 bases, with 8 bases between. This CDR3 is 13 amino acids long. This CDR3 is CSAFRVGANVLTF. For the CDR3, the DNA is TGCAGTGCTTTCCGGGTTGGGGCCAACGTCCTGACTTTC.

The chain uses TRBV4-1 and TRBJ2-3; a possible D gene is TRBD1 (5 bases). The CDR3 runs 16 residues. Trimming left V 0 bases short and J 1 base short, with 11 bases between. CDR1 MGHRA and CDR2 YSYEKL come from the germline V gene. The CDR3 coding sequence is TGCGCCAGCAGCCAAGATAAGGGCAGGGGCACAGATACGCAGTATTTT. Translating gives CASSQDKGRGTDTQYF.

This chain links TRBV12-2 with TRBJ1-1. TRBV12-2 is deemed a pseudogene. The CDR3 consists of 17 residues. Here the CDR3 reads CASRLEVTDKMNTEAFF. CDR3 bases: TGTGCAAGTCGCTTAGAAGTTACAGATAAAATGAACACTGAAGCTTTCTTT.

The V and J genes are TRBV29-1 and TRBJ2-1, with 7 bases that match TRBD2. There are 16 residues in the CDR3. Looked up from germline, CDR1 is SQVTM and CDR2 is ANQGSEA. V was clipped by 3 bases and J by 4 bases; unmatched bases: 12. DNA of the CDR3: TGCAGCGTTGATCGGGCGGCGGGAGAGGTGTACAATGAGCAGTTCTTC. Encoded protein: CSVDRAAGEVYNEQFF.

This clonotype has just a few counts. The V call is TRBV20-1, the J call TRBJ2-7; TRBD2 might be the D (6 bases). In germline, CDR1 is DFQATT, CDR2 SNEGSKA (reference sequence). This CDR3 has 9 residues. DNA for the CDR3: TGCAGTGCTAGACAGGAGGGCGTCGTC. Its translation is CSARQEGVV.

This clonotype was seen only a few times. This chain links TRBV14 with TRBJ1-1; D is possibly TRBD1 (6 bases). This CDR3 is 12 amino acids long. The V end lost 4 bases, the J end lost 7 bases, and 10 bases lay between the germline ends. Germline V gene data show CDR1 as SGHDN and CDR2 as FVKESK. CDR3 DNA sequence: TGTGCCAGCAGCCTCGGGACATATGAAGCTTTCTTT. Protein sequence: CASSLGTYEAFF. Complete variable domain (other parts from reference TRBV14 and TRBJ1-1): EAGVTQFPSHSVIEKGQTVTLRCDPISGHDNLYWYRRVMGKEIKFLLHFVKESKQDESGMPNNRFLAERTGGTYSTLKVQPAELEDSGVYFCASSLGTYEAFFGQGTRLTVV.

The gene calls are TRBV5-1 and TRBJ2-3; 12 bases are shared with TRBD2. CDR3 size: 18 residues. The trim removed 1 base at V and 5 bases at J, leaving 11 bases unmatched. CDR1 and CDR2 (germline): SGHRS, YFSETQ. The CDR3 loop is CASSLPALAGGHGDTQYF. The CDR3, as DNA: TGCGCCAGCAGCTTGCCCGCGCTAGCGGGGGGGCATGGAGATACGCAGTATTTT.

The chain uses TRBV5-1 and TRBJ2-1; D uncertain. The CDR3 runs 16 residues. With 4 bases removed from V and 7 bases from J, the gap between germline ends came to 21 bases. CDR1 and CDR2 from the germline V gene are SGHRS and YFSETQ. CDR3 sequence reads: CASSPSGRLRHNEQFF. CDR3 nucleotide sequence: TGCGCCAGCAGCCCGAGTGGCAGACTGAGGCATAATGAGCAGTTCTTC.

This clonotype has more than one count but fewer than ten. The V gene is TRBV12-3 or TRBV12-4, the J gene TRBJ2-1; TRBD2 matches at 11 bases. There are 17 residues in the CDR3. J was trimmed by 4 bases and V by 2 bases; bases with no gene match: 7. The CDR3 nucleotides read TGTGCCAGCAGTTTAACCGGGACTAGCGGCCAATACAATGAGCAGTTCTTC. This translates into CASSLTGTSGQYNEQFF.

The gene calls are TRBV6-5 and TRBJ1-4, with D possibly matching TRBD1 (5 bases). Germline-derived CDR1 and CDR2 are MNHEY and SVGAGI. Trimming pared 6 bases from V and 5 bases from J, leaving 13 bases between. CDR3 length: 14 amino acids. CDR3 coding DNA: TGTGCCAGCAGCTACAGGCCTGACAATGAAAAACTGTTTTTT. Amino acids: CASSYRPDNEKLFF.

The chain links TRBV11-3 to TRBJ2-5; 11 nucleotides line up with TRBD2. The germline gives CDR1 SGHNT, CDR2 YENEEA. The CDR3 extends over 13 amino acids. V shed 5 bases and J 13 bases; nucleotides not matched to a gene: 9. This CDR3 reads CASSAGTSGGRYF. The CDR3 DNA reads TGTGCCAGCAGCGCTGGGACTAGCGGAGGGCGGTACTTC.

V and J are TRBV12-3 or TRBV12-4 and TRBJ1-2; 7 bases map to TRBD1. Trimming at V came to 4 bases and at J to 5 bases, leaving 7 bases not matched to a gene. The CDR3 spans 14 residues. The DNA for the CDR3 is TGTGCCAGCAGTTACGGGACAGCCGTATATGGCTACACCTTC. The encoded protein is CASSYGTAVYGYTF.

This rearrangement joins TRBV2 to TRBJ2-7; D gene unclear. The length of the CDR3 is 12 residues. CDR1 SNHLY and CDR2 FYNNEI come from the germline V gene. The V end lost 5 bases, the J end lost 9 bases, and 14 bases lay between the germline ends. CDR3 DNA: TGTGCCAGCAGTCCCGGGCAAATGGGGCAGTACGTC. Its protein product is CASSPGQMGQYV.